The 23 T cell receptor beta chains reported below all come from one sample, sequenced in a study of shared clonotypes between healthy human individuals. Naive CD8 cells, CD45RO-negative and positively selected for CCR7, excluded terminally differentiated effector memory CD45RA+ cells. The protocol was immunoSEQ multiplex PCR, while the TCRdb copy is restricted to in-frame clones and leaves out a portion. This table has just over 2,000,000 clones, approximately 94% appearing once. The sequenced material came from naive CD8+ T cells sorted from blood. The receptors here all came from a man between 18 and 35 years old in good health.

The chain combines TRBV20-1 with TRBJ2-7, with D uncertain. V was pared by 2 bases and J by 5 bases, with 7 bases between. Per the germline V gene, CDR1 is DFQATT and CDR2 is SNEGSKA (reference sequence). The CDR3 is 11 amino acids. CDR3 protein: CSARQVDEQYF. The DNA for the CDR3 is TGCAGTGCTAGACAAGTCGACGAGCAGTACTTC.

V is TRBV2 and J is TRBJ1-5; D perhaps matches TRBD1 (6 bases). This CDR3 contains 17 residues. V was shortened by 5 bases and J by 2 bases, with 19 bases between the two germline ends. From germline, CDR1 is SNHLY and CDR2 FYNNEI. Here the CDR3 reads CASSPWPPGARNQPQHF. The DNA for the CDR3 is TGTGCCAGCAGTCCGTGGCCTCCGGGGGCTCGCAATCAGCCCCAGCATTTT.

Turning to this clone: The sample has other DNA sequences that encode this CDR3 too. This sequence joins TRBV5-6 and TRBJ1-3, with a possible D match to TRBD1 (5 bases). This CDR3 has 14 amino acids. Trimming pared 3 bases from V and 1 base from J, leaving 8 bases between. The germline CDR1 and CDR2 sequences are SGHDT and YYEEEE. CDR3 residues: CASSWGGSGNTIYF. The CDR3 DNA reads as TGTGCCAGCAGCTGGGGCGGGTCTGGAAACACCATATATTTT.

The chain joins TRBV7-2 to TRBJ2-3; 8 bases line up with TRBD2. The CDR3 covers 16 residues. From germline, CDR1 is SGHTA and CDR2 FQGNSA. V lost 2 bases to trimming and J lost 2 bases; unmatched junction nucleotides: 6. In DNA, the CDR3 is TGTGCCAGCAGCTTACCGGGACTAGGCCCCACAGATACGCAGTATTTT. Residues: CASSLPGLGPTDTQYF.

This chain joins TRBV13 and TRBJ2-5, with D perhaps TRBD1 (5 bases). The CDR3 extends over 13 amino acids. V was pared by 10 bases and J by 4 bases, with 16 bases between. Germline lookup yields CDR1 PRHDT and CDR2 FYEKMQ (reference sequence). CDR3 DNA sequence: TGTGCCACCACTTTGGGGCCGGGAGAGACCCAGTACTTC. Its protein is CATTLGPGETQYF.

The DNA for the CDR3 is TGTGCCAGTAATCCATCCGCCAGCTATGGCTACACCTTC. This gives the protein CASNPSASYGYTF. This chain uses TRBV19 with TRBJ1-2; the D is unclear. The CDR3 contains 13 residues. Germline CDR1 LNHDA, CDR2 SQIVND (reference sequence). V was clipped by 7 bases and J by 4 bases, with 13 bases between them.

This clone was seen once. The chain employs TRBV7-3 and TRBJ2-1; 9 bases match TRBD1. Germline V lookup: CDR1 SGHTA, CDR2 FQGTGA. The J segment lost 7 bases and the V segment lost 4 bases, leaving 8 bases of the junction unmatched. The CDR3 length is 15 residues. The CDR3 DNA follows: TGTGCCAGCAGCTCGACAACAGGGGGCACGAATGAGCAGTTCTTC. This codes for CASSSTTGGTNEQFF.

Points on this clone: Other DNA variants within this sample encode the same CDR3. This sequence joins TRBV19 and TRBJ2-7; 10 bases agree with TRBD1. Unmatched junction bases numbered 2, after V lost 5 bases and J lost 4 bases. The length of the CDR3 is 13 residues. Germline CDR1 LNHDA, CDR2 SQIVND (reference sequence). The CDR3 region has the DNA TGTGCCAGTAGTCAGGGACAGGGGTACGAGCAGTACTTC. Translated, it gives CASSQGQGYEQYF.

The chain couples TRBV28 to TRBJ2-2, with a tentative D call TRBD2 (6 bases). CDR3 length: 16 amino acids. Trimming took off 2 bases at V and 4 bases at J, with 14 bases between the two ends. Per germline, CDR1 MDHEN and CDR2 SYDVKM. CDR3 coding DNA: TGTGCCAGCAGTTTAAACGCGGGGTCGGGCACCGGGGAGCTGTTTTTT. Protein: CASSLNAGSGTGELFF.

CDR3 coding DNA: TGTGCCACCAGCAGGAACCCGGACACCTATAATTCACCCCTCCACTTT. It encodes CATSRNPDTYNSPLHF. The rearrangement uses TRBV15 and TRBJ1-6, with a weak D call TRBD1 (5 bases). CDR1 LNHNV and CDR2 YYDKDF come from the germline V gene (reference sequence). CDR3 length: 16 residues. V was trimmed by 3 bases and J by 2 bases, leaving 11 bases between them. The variable domain in full, completed from reference TRBV15 and TRBJ1-6, reads DAMVIQNPRYQVTQFGKPVTLSCSQTLNHNVMYWYQQKSSQAPKLLFHYYDKDFNNEADTPDNFQSRRPNTSFCFLDIRSPGLGDTAMYLCATSRNPDTYNSPLHFGNGTRLTVT.

V and J are TRBV30 and TRBJ2-7; perhaps TRBD1 as D (6 bases). The length of the CDR3 is 14 residues. Germline V CDR1 and CDR2: GTSNPN, SVGIG (reference sequence). Trimming stripped 0 bases from V and 3 bases from J, with 12 bases between. CDR3: CAWSVAGAIYEQYF. DNA of the CDR3: TGTGCCTGGAGTGTAGCAGGGGCAATCTACGAGCAGTACTTC.

The chain joins TRBV7-3 to TRBJ2-1, with 9 nucleotides matching TRBD2. CDR3 size: 18 residues. V lost 2 bases to trimming and J lost 5 bases; unmatched junction nucleotides: 13. CDR1 is SGHTA, CDR2 FQGTGA, per germline. DNA for the CDR3: TGTGCCAGCAGCTTATACCCTCGCGGGGGGGCGTTACACAATGAGCAGTTCTTC. Its protein product is CASSLYPRGGALHNEQFF.

The V and J genes are TRBV29-1 and TRBJ1-3; D is uncertain. Germline CDR1 is SQVTM and CDR2 is ANQGSEA. Trimming took 4 bases from V and 0 from J, leaving 10 bases between them. The CDR3 is 14 amino acids. CDR3 in DNA: TGCAGCGTTGCGATGGCCTTCTCTGGAAACACCATATATTTT. As protein: CSVAMAFSGNTIYF. Full variable domain (rest looked up from reference TRBV29-1 and TRBJ1-3): SAVISQKPSRDICQRGTSLTIQCQVDSQVTMMFWYRQQPGQSLTLIATANQGSEATYESGFVIDKFPISRPNLTFSTLTVSNMSPEDSSIYLCSVAMAFSGNTIYFGEGSWLTVV.

This clone was detected only once. This chain connects TRBV28 to TRBJ1-5; D ambiguous. This CDR3 region has 15 residues. Germline V gene sequence: CDR1 MDHEN, CDR2 SYDVKM. With 2 bases removed from V and 0 bases from J, the gap between germline ends came to 8 bases. The CDR3 spells CASSLTFNSNQPQHF. The DNA for the CDR3 is TGTGCCAGCAGTTTAACCTTTAATAGCAATCAGCCCCAGCATTTT.

The CDR3 DNA is TGCGCCAGCAGCCAAGATTCGGGGGGCTCAAGTTCACCCCTCCACTTT. Its translation is CASSQDSGGSSSPLHF. V and J are TRBV4-1 and TRBJ1-6; weak D call: TRBD1 (6 bases). The germline gives CDR1 MGHRA, CDR2 YSYEKL. The CDR3 covers 16 residues. Trimming cost V 0 bases and J 9 bases, with 15 bases left between them.

As to this clone: Other nucleotide sequences from this sample produce the same CDR3. The chain combines TRBV6-5 with TRBJ1-5; unclear D gene. V was pared by 3 bases and J by 2 bases, with 8 bases between. Per germline, CDR1 MNHEY and CDR2 SVGAGI. This CDR3 is built from 14 residues. CDR3 bases: TGTGCCAGCAGTTATAGGGAAGGCAATCAGCCCCAGCATTTT. It specifies CASSYREGNQPQHF.

The rearrangement links TRBV30 to TRBJ2-2, with D uncertain. With 7 bases removed from V and 5 bases from J, the gap between germline ends came to 11 bases. The CDR3 runs to 12 residues. Germline V gene lookup returns CDR1 GTSNPN and CDR2 SVGIG (reference sequence). The CDR3 bases are TGTGCCTCCCGGTGGAGTACCGGGGAGCTGTTTTTT. It codes for CASRWSTGELFF. Combining the CDR3 with reference TRBV30 and TRBJ2-2 gives the whole variable domain SQTIHQWPATLVQPVGSPLSLECTVEGTSNPNLYWYRQAAGRGLQLLFYSVGIGQISSEVPQNLSASRPQDRQFILSSKKLLLSDSGFYLCASRWSTGELFFGEGSRLTVL.

J is TRBJ2-7 and V is TRBV5-8; D remains ambiguous. The germline V and J ends were trimmed by 1 base and 3 bases, with 11 bases remaining between them. This CDR3 region has 14 residues. Looked up from germline, CDR1 is SGHTS and CDR2 is YDEGEE. The CDR3 region is CASSLIGKSYEQYF. As DNA, the CDR3 is TGTGCCAGCAGCTTGATAGGGAAAAGCTACGAGCAGTACTTC.

The chain employs TRBV10-3 and TRBJ1-1; possibly TRBD1 for D (6 bases). Germline V gives CDR1 ENHRY, CDR2 SYGVKD. With 8 bases removed from V and 1 base from J, the gap between germline ends came to 11 bases. The CDR3 is made up of 13 amino acids. CDR3 nucleotides: TGTGCCATCCGCCAGGACAGGAACACTGAAGCTTTCTTT. Amino acids: CAIRQDRNTEAFF.

For the CDR3, the DNA is TGTGCCAGTAGTATACTAGGATACAATGAGCAGTTCTTC. It codes for CASSILGYNEQFF. The chain joins TRBV19 to TRBJ2-1, with no clear D. The CDR3 covers 13 residues. Looked up from germline, CDR1 is LNHDA and CDR2 is SQIVND (reference sequence). Trimming left V 2 bases short and J 4 bases short, with 6 bases between.

The chain links TRBV5-4 to TRBJ2-3, with TRBD1 identical over 10 bases. Germline-derived CDR1 and CDR2 are SGHNT and YYREEE (reference sequence). The CDR3 runs 13 residues. Unmatched junction bases numbered 6, after V lost 0 bases and J lost 14 bases. The CDR3 sequence: CASSLVGGQGGYF. CDR3 coding DNA: TGTGCCAGCAGCTTGGTGGGCGGACAGGGGGGGTATTTT.

The chain uses TRBV6-1 and TRBJ1-4; TRBD1 matches 9 bases. The ends lost 3 bases at V and 14 bases at J; junction bases unmatched: 13. The CDR3 spans 15 residues. The germline V gene encodes CDR1 MNHNS and CDR2 SASEGT. In nucleotides, the CDR3 is TGTGCCAGCAGTGATGACCCCGGGACAGGGTCGGATCTGTTTTTT. It specifies CASSDDPGTGSDLFF.

The chain combines TRBV4-1 with TRBJ2-2; unclear D gene. Trimming pared 1 base from V and 4 bases from J, leaving 13 bases between. Germline V lookup: CDR1 MGHRA, CDR2 YSYEKL. This CDR3 comprises 16 residues. CDR3 coding DNA: TGCGCCAGCAGCCAAGCCCCGGGCGCGATCACCGGGGAGCTGTTTTTT. Protein product: CASSQAPGAITGELFF.